Given below is one T cell receptor beta chain in context. Its antigen is as yet unknown. These data originate in a study of T cell responses to AZD1222 COVID-19 vaccine. Notes on the study in general: White British people made up most donors, females outnumbered males, and clonal diversity was possibly underestimated. Only after the peak T cell response were repertoires sampled. Of the AZD1222 recipients, only 5 or 6 were seropositive at baseline. Reports indicate that nearly half of spike-specific TCRs are directed at unmutated variant regions.

This table comes from immunoSEQ multiplex PCR, and its TCRdb copy is limited to in-frame clones, with some not included. The table shows some 100,000 clones, with 88% occurring only once. The CDR3 totals 12 residues. The germline V and J ends were trimmed by 7 bases and 4 bases, with 10 bases remaining between them. In germline, CDR1 is ENHRY, CDR2 SYGVKD. Source: peripheral blood, taken 28 days after the second AZD1222 dose. The receptor was isolated from an adult who received the AZD1222 COVID-19 vaccine. The gene calls are TRBV10-3 and TRBJ1-2; D is perhaps TRBD1 (6 bases). In DNA form, the CDR3 reads TGTGCCATCAACAAACAGGGCTATGGCTACACCTTC. Its translation is CAINKQGYGYTF.